Sequencing of this T cell receptor beta chain was carried out in a study of T cell responses to AZD1222 COVID-19 vaccine. Trimming took 2 bases from V and 0 from J, leaving 17 bases between them. CDR1 is WNHNN and CDR2 is SYGVQD in the germline V gene (reference sequence). The CDR3 runs 18 residues. Repertoires were generated with immunoSEQ multiplex PCR, while TCRdb's copy carries only in-frame clones and drops some. The data hold about 100,000 clones, with over 80% observed a single time. The sample in question was peripheral blood, obtained 28 days after the second AZD1222 dose. This chain links TRBV10-1 with TRBJ1-5, with D possibly being TRBD1 (6 bases). The clonotype comes from an adult who received the AZD1222 COVID-19 vaccine. CDR3 amino acids: CASSEPSPNRDSNQPQHF. The CDR3 coding sequence is TGCGCCAGCAGTGAGCCCTCCCCAAACAGGGATAGCAATCAGCCCCAGCATTTT.